Listed below are T cell receptor beta chains from one sample, sequenced in a study of beta chain features in type 1 diabetes. Only in-frame clones appear in the TCRdb table, and some are missing; sequencing was by immunoSEQ multiplex PCR. In the table there are 600,000 or so clones, approximately 13% of which are singletons. The source material was naive CD4+ T cells from blood. All receptors come from a man aged 30 to 45 with type 1 diabetes. Both conserved end residues are part of each CDR3. Fields, in order: V gene, clone size, J gene, CDR3 protein. A clone size is listed for some rows: how often the clone was seen (once, few, many), or a class if it is expanded.

V: TRBV30; size: few; J: TRBJ1-4; CDR3: CAWEGQPNEKLFF
V: TRBV25-1; size: few; J: TRBJ1-6; CDR3: CASSFQQRSPLHF
V: TRBV27; size: few; J: TRBJ2-7; CDR3: CASALRGSSTYEQYF
V: TRBV5-1; size: few; J: TRBJ1-1; CDR3: CASQRQATETEAFF
V: TRBV28; size: once; J: TRBJ2-7; CDR3: CATGGEKIYEQYF
V: TRBV7-3; size: -; J: TRBJ1-2; CDR3: CASSDRVGDGYTF
V: TRBV18; size: few; J: TRBJ1-1; CDR3: CASSPSDVGAAFF
V: TRBV5-1; size: -; J: TRBJ2-5; CDR3: CASSPGQSQETQYF
V: TRBV28; size: -; J: TRBJ1-2; CDR3: CASSVPHENYGYTF
V: TRBV7-9; size: few; J: TRBJ2-6; CDR3: CASSLMSSGANVLTF
V: TRBV2; size: -; J: TRBJ1-4; CDR3: CASKVDQGGNEKLFF
V: TRBV4-3; size: few; J: TRBJ2-2; CDR3: CASSHLSRGETGELFF
V: TRBV7-9; size: -; J: TRBJ1-2; CDR3: CASSLAWGTGYGYTF
V: TRBV27; size: few; J: TRBJ1-1; CDR3: CASRFNRDTEAFF
V: TRBV5-6; size: few; J: TRBJ2-1; CDR3: CASSLAFGTDSYNEQFF
V: TRBV7-2; size: few; J: TRBJ2-1; CDR3: CASSPFSGGISYNEQFF